Below are 7 T cell receptor beta chains sequenced from a single sample in a study of siplizumab effects on memory and regulatory T cells. TCRdb's table, derived via immunoSEQ multiplex PCR, lists solely in-frame clones and lacks some. The sample lists 75,000 to 100,000 clones; about 93% were seen once. The specimen sequenced was non-Treg CD4+ T cells sorted from blood. The receptors were gathered from a human donor in good health.

The chain recombines TRBV30 with TRBJ2-6; D remains unclear. CDR3 length: 13 amino acids. Trimming stripped 0 bases from V and 5 bases from J, with 5 bases between. CDR1 and CDR2 (germline): GTSNPN, SVGIG (reference sequence). The CDR3 protein is CAWSVQRANVLTF. CDR3 nucleotide sequence: TGTGCCTGGAGTGTTCAAAGGGCCAACGTCCTGACTTTC.

V usage is TRBV9 and J usage is TRBJ2-3; D ambiguous. Germline CDR1 is SGDLS and CDR2 is YYNGEE. This CDR3 has 15 residues. V was shortened by 0 bases and J by 5 bases, with 13 bases between the two germline ends. CDR3 sequence: CASSVGAAPGDTQYF. In nucleotides, the CDR3 is TGTGCCAGCAGCGTAGGGGCAGCCCCGGGAGATACGCAGTATTTT.

The rearrangement joins TRBV29-1 to TRBJ2-2; TRBD1 might be the D (6 bases). Germline V CDR1 and CDR2: SQVTM, ANQGSEA. This CDR3 is 14 amino acids long. The V end lost 3 bases, the J end lost 1 base, and 9 bases lay between the germline ends. DNA of the CDR3: TGCAGCGTTGATGAGGGGGTGAACACCGGGGAGCTGTTTTTT. Amino acid sequence: CSVDEGVNTGELFF.

This chain joins TRBV28 and TRBJ2-7, with D possibly matching TRBD1 (5 bases). V was shortened by 6 bases and J by 6 bases, with 15 bases between the two germline ends. Looked up from germline, CDR1 is MDHEN and CDR2 is SYDVKM. The CDR3 length is 13 residues. The CDR3 coding sequence is TGTGCCAGCAGGCTCAGGGCGCCGTCCGAGCAGTACTTC. It codes for CASRLRAPSEQYF.

This chain joins TRBV6-6 and TRBJ2-7; 9 bases agree with TRBD1. Germline V gene lookup returns CDR1 MNHNY and CDR2 SVGAGI (reference sequence). The CDR3 consists of 15 residues. The trim removed 7 bases at V and 4 bases at J, leaving 11 bases unmatched. This CDR3 reads CASTNHGTGHYEQYF. The CDR3 DNA sequence: TGTGCCAGCACCAACCACGGGACAGGGCATTACGAGCAGTACTTC.

This clone was counted a single time. The chain has TRBV7-2 and TRBJ2-7; no clear D. This CDR3 has 12 residues. Germline lookup yields CDR1 SGHTA and CDR2 FQGNSA. V lost 2 bases to trimming and J lost 7 bases, with 9 bases between them. The CDR3 here is CASSLLRSEQYF. As DNA, the CDR3 is TGTGCCAGCAGCTTATTGAGAAGTGAGCAGTACTTC.

This rearrangement joins TRBV23-1 to TRBJ1-1; D uncertain. TRBV23-1 is an ORF for which the function is uncertain. V was clipped by 7 bases and J by 1 base, with 19 bases between them. The CDR3 extends over 16 amino acids. The CDR3 DNA sequence: TGCGCCAGCATCTTACCGGAAGGGTTCGGGAACACTGAAGCTTTCTTT. Translating it yields CASILPEGFGNTEAFF.